These 20 T cell receptor beta chains were sequenced from one sample in a study of OX40 agonist ivuxolimab in advanced cancers. Profiling relied on immunoSEQ multiplex PCR, and the TCRdb table lists in-frame clones only, not all of them. The sample records 53,000 or so clones, 84% being singletons. The material sequenced was CD4+ or CD8+ T cells sorted from blood, taken in a trial of the OX40 agonist ivuxolimab. The receptors stem from an adult with an advanced solid tumor such as melanoma, head and neck, liver or kidney cancer.

This clone was recorded a few times. V is TRBV21-1 and J is TRBJ2-1; the table's TRBD2 call for D was not verified on the DNA. TRBV21-1 is a pseudogene. This CDR3 is 18 amino acids long. The CDR3: CASSKRPGTSELCWKQFF. The CDR3 DNA reads TGTGCCAGCAGCAAACGTCCGGGGACTAGCGAACTTTGCTGGAAGCAGTTCTTC.

The chain links TRBV4-1 to TRBJ1-4; D ambiguous. From germline, CDR1 is MGHRA and CDR2 YSYEKL. The CDR3 has 15 amino acids. V lost 2 bases, J lost 0 bases, and 7 bases lay in between. CDR3 coding DNA: TGCGCCAGCAGCCAAACCGAAACAACTAATGAAAAACTGTTTTTT. Translated, it gives CASSQTETTNEKLFF.

This chain links TRBV19 with TRBJ2-7; 10 bases fit TRBD2. The ends lost 3 bases at V and 0 bases at J; junction bases unmatched: 5. Per the germline V gene, CDR1 is LNHDA and CDR2 is SQIVND (reference sequence). The CDR3 runs to 16 residues. CDR3 nucleotides: TGTGCCAGTAGTATGGCACTAGCGGGATCCTCCTACGAGCAGTACTTC. Its translation is CASSMALAGSSYEQYF. The whole variable domain, filled in from reference TRBV19 and TRBJ2-7, reads DGGITQSPKYLFRKEGQNVTLSCEQNLNHDAMYWYRQDPGQGLRLIYYSQIVNDFQKGDIAEGYSVSREKKESFPLTVTSAQKNPTAFYLCASSMALAGSSYEQYFGPGTRLTVT.

The J gene is TRBJ1-1, the V gene TRBV19; D may be TRBD1 (5 bases). Deletions cut 7 bases from V and 3 bases from J, with 18 bases between. CDR1 and CDR2 from the germline V gene are LNHDA and SQIVND (reference sequence). The CDR3 length is 15 residues. The CDR3 region is CASTTTGRADTEAFF. As DNA, the CDR3 is TGTGCCAGTACCACAACTGGCAGGGCGGACACTGAAGCTTTCTTT.

The V and J genes are TRBV28 and TRBJ2-1, with TRBD2 matching over 13 bases. The CDR3 runs 14 residues. Germline assignment: CDR1 MDHEN and CDR2 SYDVKM. Trimming at V came to 5 bases and at J to 10 bases, leaving 5 bases not matched to a gene. The CDR3 here is CASSEPGLAGEQFF. As DNA, the CDR3 is TGTGCCAGCAGTGAGCCGGGACTAGCGGGGGAGCAGTTCTTC.

The V gene is TRBV5-1, the J gene TRBJ1-5, with D perhaps TRBD1 (5 bases). The CDR3 is 14 amino acids. Germline V CDR1 and CDR2: SGHRS, YFSETQ. Trimming took off 0 bases at V and 5 bases at J, with 9 bases between the two ends. CDR3 nucleotides: TGCGCCAGCAGCTTGGGGCAGGGAGATCAGCCCCAGCATTTT. As protein: CASSLGQGDQPQHF. The full variable domain, completed using reference TRBV5-1 and TRBJ1-5, is KAGVTQTPRYLIKTRGQQVTLSCSPISGHRSVSWYQQTPGQGLQFLFEYFSETQRNKGNFPGRFSGRQFSNSRSEMNVSTLELGDSALYLCASSLGQGDQPQHFGDGTRLSIL.

V is TRBV6-1 and J is TRBJ1-5; 9 bases align to TRBD1. The CDR3 consists of 14 residues. Germline trimming cut 10 bases from V and 9 bases from J; bases unmatched to any gene: 13. From germline, CDR1 is MNHNS and CDR2 SASEGT. As DNA, the CDR3 is TGTGCCACCAGGACAGGGGCAGAGGTGGGGCCCCAGCATTTT. As protein: CATRTGAEVGPQHF.

The V call is TRBV29-1, the J call TRBJ1-2; 8 bases agree with TRBD1. Per the germline V gene, CDR1 is SQVTM and CDR2 is ANQGSEA. This CDR3 comprises 15 residues. J lost 0 bases, V lost 4 bases, and 7 bases had no gene match. DNA of the CDR3: TGCAGCGTTGGGGGACAGGCCACCTCTAACTATGGCTACACCTTC. This codes for CSVGGQATSNYGYTF.

Relative to its sample, this clone is medium-sized (0.01 to 0.1%). V usage is TRBV28 and J usage is TRBJ1-4; possible D gene TRBD1, 5 bases. The V end was cut by 4 bases, the J end by 6 bases, with 15 bases between. CDR3 length equals 15 residues. In germline, CDR1 is MDHEN, CDR2 SYDVKM. The CDR3 DNA reads TGTGCCAGCAGTTCCTCCGGGGCAGTCGATGAAAAACTGTTTTTT. Translation: CASSSSGAVDEKLFF.

The gene calls are TRBV7-9 and TRBJ2-7; D unresolved. The germline V gene has CDR1 SEHNR and CDR2 FQNEAQ (reference sequence). V was trimmed by 3 bases and J by 6 bases, leaving 15 bases between them. The CDR3 has 14 amino acids. DNA for the CDR3: TGTGCCAGCAGCTTTCAACTTGGAAGTTCCGAGCAGTACTTC. Amino acid sequence: CASSFQLGSSEQYF.

This clone is categorized as medium-sized. The chain carries TRBV6-5 and TRBJ2-7, with TRBD1 identical over 8 bases. This CDR3 contains 14 residues. Germline V gives CDR1 MNHEY, CDR2 SVGAGI. V was pared by 1 base and J by 6 bases, with 5 bases of the junction left unmatched. This CDR3 reads CASSYLQGVSEQYF. CDR3 nucleotides: TGTGCCAGCAGTTACTTACAGGGGGTAAGCGAGCAGTACTTC.

This clone was seen once. The genes are TRBV4-2 and TRBJ2-1, with TRBD1 matching over 10 bases. V was pared by 4 bases and J by 6 bases, with 9 bases of the junction left unmatched. CDR3 length equals 16 residues. The germline CDR1 and CDR2 sequences are LGHNA and YNFKEQ. CDR3: CASSPTGQGTFNEQFF. The CDR3 region has the DNA TGTGCCAGCAGCCCGACGGGACAGGGGACGTTCAATGAGCAGTTCTTC.

V and J are TRBV7-9 and TRBJ2-5; TRBD2 might be the D (5 bases). V lost 4 bases and J 1 base, leaving 13 bases between the germline ends. The CDR3 is made up of 15 amino acids. In germline, CDR1 is SEHNR, CDR2 FQNEAQ (reference sequence). This CDR3 reads CASSSSRRPQETQYF. The CDR3 DNA follows: TGTGCCAGCAGCTCCTCCAGGAGGCCCCAAGAGACCCAGTACTTC.

V gene TRBV7-3 combines with J gene TRBJ2-1; D possibly corresponds to TRBD1 (6 bases). V was shortened by 8 bases and J by 7 bases, with 18 bases between the two germline ends. Germline V gene data show CDR1 as SGHTA and CDR2 as FQGTGA. The CDR3 consists of 14 residues. The CDR3 DNA reads TGTGCCAGCCGCAGAGGCAGGGGAGTAAATGAGCAGTTCTTC. Protein sequence: CASRRGRGVNEQFF.

The chain links TRBV10-1 to TRBJ2-1, with 7 positions matching TRBD2. Germline CDR1 reads WNHNN; CDR2 reads SYGVQD (reference sequence). The CDR3 runs to 15 residues. The J segment lost 4 bases and the V segment lost 3 bases, leaving 6 bases of the junction unmatched. The CDR3 bases are TGCGCCAGCAGTGATGTACTAGCGTCGTACAATGAGCAGTTCTTC. Amino acids: CASSDVLASYNEQFF.

There are a few counts of this clone. This rearrangement joins TRBV9 to TRBJ2-3; tentatively, D is TRBD2 (6 bases). V was clipped by 4 bases and J by 6 bases, with 12 bases between them. Germline V CDR1 and CDR2: SGDLS, YYNGEE. The CDR3 consists of 13 residues. The CDR3: CASSFRDFDTQYF. The CDR3 DNA reads TGTGCCAGCAGCTTCCGGGACTTTGATACGCAGTATTTT. Together with reference TRBV9 and TRBJ2-3, the CDR3 gives the full variable domain: DSGVTQTPKHLITATGQRVTLRCSPRSGDLSVYWYQQSLDQGLQFLIQYYNGEERAKGNILERFSAQQFPDLHSELNLSSLELGDSALYFCASSFRDFDTQYFGPGTRLTVL.

CDR3: CASSLTGDATDTQYF. As DNA, the CDR3 is TGTGCCAGCAGCTTAACGGGCGACGCCACAGATACGCAGTATTTT. The gene calls are TRBV7-3 and TRBJ2-3; D not resolved. The CDR3 is 15 residues long. The V gene's germline CDR1 is SGHTA and CDR2 FQGTGA. V was shortened by 0 bases and J by 2 bases, with 9 bases between the two germline ends.

This clone was picked up a small number of times. The chain links TRBV11-3 to TRBJ2-7, with unresolved D. Trimming removed 1 base from V and 2 bases from J, with 9 bases in between. Germline-derived CDR1 and CDR2 are SGHNT and YENEEA. This CDR3 is built from 14 residues. The CDR3 sequence: CASSLVIRPYEQYF. The CDR3 nucleotides are TGTGCCAGCAGCTTAGTAATTCGGCCCTACGAGCAGTACTTC.

This clone has a single count. V usage is TRBV5-5 and J usage is TRBJ1-2; D perhaps matches TRBD1 (5 bases). Trimming stripped 4 bases from V and 2 bases from J, with 12 bases between. Germline V CDR1 and CDR2: SGHKS, YYEKEE (reference sequence). The CDR3 sequence is 14 residues long. The chain's CDR3 is CASSAGGGNYGYTF. Written as DNA, the CDR3 is TGTGCCAGCAGCGCCGGGGGAGGGAACTATGGCTACACCTTC.

V usage is TRBV18 and J usage is TRBJ2-1, with 8 bases lining up with TRBD2. J gave up 5 bases and V 1 base, and 10 bases lay outside the gene matches. CDR1 and CDR2 from the germline V gene are KGHSH and LQKENI. CDR3 length: 17 residues. CDR3 residues: CASSPHLQAGENNEQFF. As DNA, the CDR3 is TGTGCCAGCTCACCACATCTACAAGCGGGAGAGAACAATGAGCAGTTCTTC.